A single sample is the source of the 28 T cell receptor beta chains below, sequenced in a study of blood T cell repertoires in COVID-19. Sequencing used immunoSEQ multiplex PCR; TCRdb keeps in-frame clones, though not all of them. The sample holds 250,000 or so clones, about 87% seen once. The sample taken for sequencing was PBMCs or T cells enriched from blood (not recorded which). Every receptor here comes from a woman in her thirties or forties who had been exposed to COVID-19.

The chain is built from TRBV6-2 or TRBV6-3 and TRBJ1-1, with a weak D call TRBD1 (5 bases). The CDR3 length is 13 residues. CDR1 is MNHEY and CDR2 is SVGEGT in the germline V gene. The germline V and J ends were trimmed by 2 bases and 1 base, with 5 bases remaining between them. CDR3 region: CASSYRGNTEAFF. DNA of the CDR3: TGTGCCAGCAGTTACAGGGGGAACACTGAAGCTTTCTTT.

This clone is a singleton in its sample. The chain employs TRBV29-1 and TRBJ1-1, with a weak D call TRBD1 (6 bases). V was shortened by 6 bases and J by 2 bases, with 13 bases between the two germline ends. The CDR3 sequence is 13 residues long. Germline CDR1 is SQVTM and CDR2 is ANQGSEA. The CDR3 reads CSVWGQINTEAFF. The DNA of the CDR3 is TGCAGCGTCTGGGGACAAATTAACACTGAAGCTTTCTTT.

On this clone itself: Relative to the germline gene, one junction end is altered; a read error may explain this. The V and J genes are TRBV5-1 and TRBJ1-1, with D tentatively TRBD1 (5 bases). Germline V lookup: CDR1 SGHRS, CDR2 YFSETQ. The CDR3 covers 11 residues. The CDR3 sequence: CASSPDREAFF. In DNA, the CDR3 is TGTGCCAGCAGCCCAGACAGAGAAGCTTTCTTT.

V gene TRBV3-1 (or the pseudogene TRBV3-2) combines with J gene TRBJ2-3, with 10 bases matching TRBD1. The CDR3 has 16 amino acids. Germline assignment: CDR1 LGHDT and CDR2 YNNKEL (reference sequence). With V trimmed by 4 bases and J by 4 bases, 8 bases remained unmatched. The CDR3 region is CASSRTDRGVSDTQYF. The CDR3 DNA follows: TGTGCCAGCAGCCGCACGGACAGGGGGGTTTCAGATACGCAGTATTTT.

V gene TRBV24-1 combines with J gene TRBJ2-5; D might be TRBD1 (6 bases). Trimming pared 2 bases from V and 6 bases from J, leaving 15 bases between. The length of the CDR3 is 15 residues. CDR1 is KGHDR, CDR2 SFDVKD, per germline. The CDR3 bases are TGTGCCACCAGTGATTCCCAGCAGGGGAGCCAGACCCAGTACTTC. It encodes CATSDSQQGSQTQYF.

The chain uses TRBV7-2 and TRBJ2-5; the match to TRBD2 covers 8 bases. This CDR3 is built from 15 residues. Trimming removed 0 bases from V and 5 bases from J; junction bases left unmatched: 5. Germline loops: CDR1 SGHTA, CDR2 FQGNSA. CDR3 sequence (DNA): TGTGCCAGCAGCTTAGCGATAGCGGGGAGGGAGACCCAGTACTTC. Protein product: CASSLAIAGRETQYF.

The chain is built from TRBV27 and TRBJ2-5; 14 bases match TRBD2. The germline gives CDR1 MNHEY, CDR2 SMNVEV (reference sequence). This CDR3 spans 15 amino acids. Trimming cost V 4 bases and J 4 bases; bases outside gene matches: 2. Written as DNA, the CDR3 is TGTGCCAGCAGTTGGACTAGCGGGGGGACAGAGACCCAGTACTTC. This gives the protein CASSWTSGGTETQYF.

The chain links TRBV30 to TRBJ2-2; D perhaps matches TRBD1 (6 bases). Trimming took off 1 base at V and 0 bases at J, with 9 bases between the two ends. The CDR3 is 15 amino acids. Germline V gene sequence: CDR1 GTSNPN, CDR2 SVGIG (reference sequence). CDR3 sequence reads: CAWSGAGANTGELFF. DNA for the CDR3: TGTGCCTGGAGTGGGGCAGGGGCGAACACCGGGGAGCTGTTTTTT.

This chain uses TRBV10-2 with TRBJ2-3; unclear D gene. Germline V gene lookup returns CDR1 WSHSY and CDR2 SAAADI. CDR3 length: 11 residues. V lost 3 bases to trimming and J lost 5 bases, with 3 bases between them. The CDR3 sequence is CASSDIDTQYF. The DNA for the CDR3 is TGCGCCAGCAGTGATATAGATACGCAGTATTTT.

This clone turned up a few times. The J gene is TRBJ2-7, the V gene TRBV6-6; 9 bases align to TRBD2. The CDR3 runs 15 residues. The junction had 8 bases not matched to a gene; V was cut back by 5 bases and J by 3 bases. CDR1 MNHNY and CDR2 SVGAGI come from the germline V gene (reference sequence). The CDR3 loop is CASSAEGTSYYEQYF. In DNA form, the CDR3 reads TGTGCCAGCAGTGCCGAAGGGACTAGCTACTACGAGCAGTACTTC.

The chain combines TRBV7-6 with TRBJ2-6; TRBD2 is a possible D gene (5 bases). The ends were cut back, 5 bases at V and 4 bases at J, with 18 bases in the middle. Germline CDR1 reads SGHVS; CDR2 reads FNYEAQ. This CDR3 has 17 amino acids. The CDR3 here is CASSLRDGESGANVLTF. DNA for the CDR3: TGTGCCAGCAGCCTAAGAGACGGGGAATCGGGGGCCAACGTCCTGACTTTC.

The rearrangement uses TRBV4-2 and TRBJ1-2; D is unclear. Between the trimmed V and J ends, which lost 0 bases and 6 bases, there was a span of 14 bases. Germline V gene lookup returns CDR1 LGHNA and CDR2 YNFKEQ. CDR3 length: 15 amino acids. Written as DNA, the CDR3 is TGTGCCAGCAGCCAAGACCCCGGGAGGACCCATGGCTACACCTTC. Its translation: CASSQDPGRTHGYTF.

V and J are TRBV9 and TRBJ2-2; D may be TRBD1 (7 bases). Trimming cost V 3 bases and J 5 bases, with 17 bases left between them. There are 16 residues in the CDR3. Per germline, CDR1 SGDLS and CDR2 YYNGEE. CDR3 in amino acids: CASSAGTAGWTGELFF. CDR3 bases: TGTGCCAGCAGCGCCGGGACAGCGGGTTGGACCGGGGAGCTGTTTTTT. The full variable domain, completed using reference TRBV9 and TRBJ2-2, is DSGVTQTPKHLITATGQRVTLRCSPRSGDLSVYWYQQSLDQGLQFLIQYYNGEERAKGNILERFSAQQFPDLHSELNLSSLELGDSALYFCASSAGTAGWTGELFFGEGSRLTVL.

This chain links TRBV11-3 with TRBJ2-1; 9 bases fit TRBD2. Germline lookup yields CDR1 SGHNT and CDR2 YENEEA. J gave up 7 bases and V 2 bases, and 3 bases lay outside the gene matches. This CDR3 is 14 amino acids long. CDR3 in DNA: TGTGCCAGCAGCTTAATTAGCGGGAGTAATGAGCAGTTCTTC. It translates to CASSLISGSNEQFF.

The V and J genes are TRBV10-3 and TRBJ1-2; TRBD1 matches 9 bases. V lost 8 bases, J lost 1 base, and 2 bases stayed unmatched. The CDR3 is 13 amino acids. Germline lookup yields CDR1 ENHRY and CDR2 SYGVKD. The CDR3 DNA reads TGTGCCATCGGACAGGGGAATAACTATGGCTACACCTTC. Residues: CAIGQGNNYGYTF.

The chain is built from TRBV9 and TRBJ2-1; D may be TRBD1 (5 bases). This CDR3 comprises 15 residues. The germline V gene encodes CDR1 SGDLS and CDR2 YYNGEE. With 0 bases removed from V and 3 bases from J, the gap between germline ends came to 10 bases. CDR3: CASSVEGVGYNEQFF. The CDR3 DNA reads as TGTGCCAGCAGCGTAGAAGGGGTGGGCTACAATGAGCAGTTCTTC. Looking up the rest from reference TRBV9 and TRBJ2-1 gives the full variable domain: DSGVTQTPKHLITATGQRVTLRCSPRSGDLSVYWYQQSLDQGLQFLIQYYNGEERAKGNILERFSAQQFPDLHSELNLSSLELGDSALYFCASSVEGVGYNEQFFGPGTRLTVL.

This clone was seen a handful of times. The chain is built from TRBV3-1 (or the pseudogene TRBV3-2) and TRBJ2-6, with D possibly TRBD1 on 5 matching bases. Looked up from germline, CDR1 is LGHDT and CDR2 is YNNKEL (reference sequence). The CDR3 spans 17 residues. V was pared by 2 bases and J by 0 bases, with 11 bases between. The CDR3 nucleotides are TGTGCCAGCAGCCAACCAGGGTTGGACTCTGGGGCCAACGTCCTGACTTTC. Protein product: CASSQPGLDSGANVLTF.

The chain recombines TRBV7-2 with TRBJ1-4; D unresolved. The V gene's germline CDR1 is SGHTA and CDR2 FQGNSA. The ends were cut back, 1 base at V and 7 bases at J, with 13 bases in the middle. CDR3 length equals 15 residues. DNA of the CDR3: TGTGCCAGCAGCTTAGTATCTAGGGCGGGTGAAAAACTGTTTTTT. Its protein product is CASSLVSRAGEKLFF.

The chain uses TRBV27 and TRBJ1-2; 7 bases map to TRBD1. The germline gives CDR1 MNHEY, CDR2 SMNVEV (reference sequence). The ends lost 7 bases at V and 7 bases at J; junction bases unmatched: 6. This CDR3 is built from 12 residues. The CDR3: CASKTGLSGYTF. The CDR3 DNA reads as TGTGCCAGCAAGACAGGGCTTAGTGGCTACACCTTC.

The V gene is TRBV28, the J gene TRBJ1-5, with TRBD1 matching 9 bases. This CDR3 has 15 amino acids. Trimming removed 5 bases from V and 7 bases from J; junction bases left unmatched: 9. Germline-derived CDR1 and CDR2 are MDHEN and SYDVKM. CDR3 nucleotide sequence: TGTGCCAGCAGTCCTACAGGGGGCTTTGGACAGCCCCAGCATTTT. Its protein is CASSPTGGFGQPQHF.

The CDR3 region has the DNA TGTGCCAGCAGCCAAGGCAGGGGCGGATACGAGCAGTACTTC. It is translated as CASSQGRGGYEQYF. The rearrangement joins TRBV3-1 (or the pseudogene TRBV3-2) to TRBJ2-7; tentative D call: TRBD1 (6 bases). The CDR3 loop spans 14 amino acids. Trimming pared 1 base from V and 4 bases from J, leaving 11 bases between. Germline assignment: CDR1 LGHDT and CDR2 YNNKEL (reference sequence).

The chain carries TRBV19 and TRBJ2-1; 11 positions agree with TRBD2. The CDR3 runs to 16 residues. The germline gives CDR1 LNHDA, CDR2 SQIVND (reference sequence). V lost 4 bases and J lost 4; bases outside the gene matches: 6. For the CDR3, the DNA is TGTGCCAGTAGTAGCCGACTAGCGGGGACTTACAATGAGCAGTTCTTC. Protein sequence: CASSSRLAGTYNEQFF.

This rearrangement joins TRBV24-1 to TRBJ1-2, with TRBD1 identical over 8 bases. The CDR3 has 16 residues. CDR1 is KGHDR and CDR2 is SFDVKD in the germline V gene. V gave up 3 bases and J gave up 0 bases; unmatched junction bases: 5. The CDR3 here is CATSDTRQGTNYGYTF. In nucleotides, the CDR3 is TGTGCCACCAGTGATACACGACAGGGGACTAACTATGGCTACACCTTC.

Comment on this clone: One end of the junction does not line up with germline, which may come from a read error. V and J are TRBV5-1 and TRBJ1-1, with D possibly matching TRBD1 (6 bases). CDR3 length: 16 amino acids. Germline CDR1 SGHRS, CDR2 YFSETQ. CDR3 sequence reads: CASSLVKTGMNTEAFF. For the CDR3, the DNA is TGTGCCAGCAGCTTGGTGAAAACAGGGATGAACACTGAAGCTTTCTTT. The whole variable domain, remainder taken from reference TRBV5-1 and TRBJ1-1, is KAGVTQTPRYLIKTRGQQVTLSCSPISGHRSVSWYQQTPGQGLQFLFEYFSETQRNKGNFPGRFSGRQFSNSRSEMNVSTLELGDSALYLCASSLVKTGMNTEAFFGQGTRLTVV.

This clone was detected a few times. The same CDR3 is also encoded by other DNA sequences in this sample. The chain couples TRBV6-5 to TRBJ1-1, with a possible D match to TRBD1 (5 bases). The CDR3 spans 13 residues. CDR1 is MNHEY, CDR2 SVGAGI, per germline. Trimming cost V 6 bases and J 2 bases, with 10 bases left between them. CDR3 sequence reads: CASSLTGNTEAFF. CDR3 DNA sequence: TGTGCCAGCAGCCTCACAGGAAACACTGAAGCTTTCTTT.

The chain uses TRBV28 and TRBJ1-1; D may be TRBD1 (6 bases). This CDR3 has 11 residues. Germline lookup yields CDR1 MDHEN and CDR2 SYDVKM. V was clipped by 8 bases and J by 7 bases, with 11 bases between them. This CDR3 reads CASSDSLEAFF. Here the CDR3 DNA reads TGTGCCAGCTCGGACAGCCTTGAAGCTTTCTTT. Looking up the rest from reference TRBV28 and TRBJ1-1 gives the full variable domain: DVKVTQSSRYLVKRTGEKVFLECVQDMDHENMFWYRQDPGLGLRLIYFSYDVKMKEKGDIPEGYSVSREKKERFSLILESASTNQTSMYLCASSDSLEAFFGQGTRLTVV.

Details on this clone: One end of the junction varies from germline; a read error may be responsible. The genes are TRBV5-1 and TRBJ1-6; D is possibly TRBD1 (6 bases). This CDR3 has 15 amino acids. CDR1 SGHRS and CDR2 YFSETQ come from the germline V gene. CDR3 DNA sequence: TGTGCCAGCAGCTTGGGTCCAGGGGAAACTCCACCCCTCCACTTT. Amino acids: CASSLGPGETPPLHF.

The CDR3 loop reads CSASLAGRTDTQYF. Written as DNA, the CDR3 is TGCAGTGCTAGTTTAGCGGGGCGCACAGATACGCAGTATTTT. The chain couples TRBV20-1 to TRBJ2-3, with 8 bases matching TRBD2. The CDR3 length is 14 residues. Germline V gene lookup returns CDR1 DFQATT and CDR2 SNEGSKA (reference sequence). The junction had 3 bases not matched to a gene; V was cut back by 3 bases and J by 1 base.